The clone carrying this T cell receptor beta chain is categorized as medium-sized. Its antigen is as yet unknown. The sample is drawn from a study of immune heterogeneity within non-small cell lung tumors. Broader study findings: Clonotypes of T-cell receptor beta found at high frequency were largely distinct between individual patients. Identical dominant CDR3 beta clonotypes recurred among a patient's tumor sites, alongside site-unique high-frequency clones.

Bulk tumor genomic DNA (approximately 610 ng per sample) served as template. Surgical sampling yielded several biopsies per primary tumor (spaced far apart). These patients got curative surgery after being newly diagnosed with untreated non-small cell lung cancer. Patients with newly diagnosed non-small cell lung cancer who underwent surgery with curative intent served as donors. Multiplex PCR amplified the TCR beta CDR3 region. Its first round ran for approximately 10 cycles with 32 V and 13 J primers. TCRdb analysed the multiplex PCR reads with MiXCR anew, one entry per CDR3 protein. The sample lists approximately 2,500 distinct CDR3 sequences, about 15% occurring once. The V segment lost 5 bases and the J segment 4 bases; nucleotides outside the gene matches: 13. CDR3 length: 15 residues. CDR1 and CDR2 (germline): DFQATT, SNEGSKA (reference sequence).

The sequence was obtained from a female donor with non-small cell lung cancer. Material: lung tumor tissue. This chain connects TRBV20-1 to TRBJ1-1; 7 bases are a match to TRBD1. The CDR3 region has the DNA TGCAGTGCTCCCTCGGGACAGACGGTCGGCACTGAAGCTTTCTTT. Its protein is CSAPSGQTVGTEAFF.